This entry is about one T cell receptor (beta chain). Its target is not known. The data stem from a study of Tregs in tolerant kidney transplant recipients. Findings and caveats of the study: Expanding Tregs on activated donor B cells appeared to best identify donor-specific TCRbeta clones.

The table came from immunoSEQ multiplex PCR; TCRdb's copy has only in-frame clones and leaves some out. The sample consists of about 120,000 clones, roughly nine tenths of them appearing once. Specimen: CD4+ T cells from blood. The TCR comes from a human donor in good health.

The CDR3 DNA follows: TGTGCCAGCAGTCTATGGACAGGGGTACTGAATGAGCAGTTCTTC. Amino acid sequence: CASSLWTGVLNEQFF. This chain uses TRBV27 with TRBJ2-1; TRBD1 agrees at 9 bases. Germline assignment: CDR1 MNHEY and CDR2 SMNVEV (reference sequence). The CDR3 spans 15 residues. After removal of 5 bases from V and 7 bases from J, the junction contained 9 bases not matched to a gene.